Shown below are 17 T cell receptor beta chains from a single sample sequenced in a study of technical replicates of blood from a handful of donors. Sequencing was performed with immunoSEQ multiplex PCR; in TCRdb, only in-frame clones are kept and a portion is missing. The sample carries over 70,000 clones, just under 95% recorded once. The sequenced sample consisted of T cells isolated from PBMCs. The source is a human donor in good health.

This clone was counted a few times. This chain uses TRBV7-3 with TRBJ1-4; 8 bases line up with TRBD1. J gave up 8 bases and V 1 base, and 3 bases lay outside the gene matches. This CDR3 spans 14 amino acids. Germline loops: CDR1 SGHTA, CDR2 FQGTGA. As DNA, the CDR3 is TGTGCCAGCAGCTTAATGGGACAGGCCGAAAAACTGTTTTTT. It specifies CASSLMGQAEKLFF. Using reference TRBV7-3 and TRBJ1-4 for the parts outside the CDR3, the full variable domain is GAGVSQTPSNKVTEKGKYVELRCDPISGHTALYWYRQSLGQGPEFLIYFQGTGAADDSGLPNDRFFAVRPEGSVSTLKIQRTERGDSAVYLCASSLMGQAEKLFFGSGTQLSVL.

This clone has just one count. This chain uses TRBV9 with TRBJ2-1; TRBD2 aligns across 9 bases. The V segment lost 4 bases and the J segment 5 bases; nucleotides outside the gene matches: 10. Germline V gene lookup returns CDR1 SGDLS and CDR2 YYNGEE. This CDR3 is built from 16 residues. CDR3 nucleotides: TGTGCCAGCAGCTCCCGGACTAGCGTTATAGACAATGAGCAGTTCTTC. It encodes CASSSRTSVIDNEQFF.

J is TRBJ1-2 and V is TRBV27, with a possible D match to TRBD1 (6 bases). This CDR3 is built from 16 residues. The V and J ends lost 0 bases and 2 bases respectively, with 13 bases between them. CDR1 and CDR2 from the germline V gene are MNHEY and SMNVEV (reference sequence). In DNA form, the CDR3 reads TGTGCCAGCAGTTTATCGAAGGACAGAGTAAACTATGGCTACACCTTC. It translates to CASSLSKDRVNYGYTF.

The chain links TRBV15 to TRBJ1-4; no firm D call. Trimming took off 0 bases at V and 5 bases at J, with 7 bases between the two ends. Germline-derived CDR1 and CDR2 are LNHNV and YYDKDF (reference sequence). This CDR3 contains 14 residues. CDR3 amino acids: CATSRDQSNEKLFF. DNA for the CDR3: TGTGCCACCAGCAGAGATCAGTCGAATGAAAAACTGTTTTTT.

This rearrangement joins TRBV5-1 to TRBJ1-1; unclear D gene. The V end was cut by 5 bases, the J end by 0 bases, with 8 bases between. Germline V gives CDR1 SGHRS, CDR2 YFSETQ. The CDR3 covers 13 residues. The CDR3 loop reads CASRRDMNTEAFF. In nucleotides, the CDR3 is TGCGCCAGCAGGCGAGACATGAACACTGAAGCTTTCTTT.

This clone was seen ten or more times. The V call is TRBV5-1, the J call TRBJ1-1, with D possibly TRBD1 on 6 matching bases. Germline V CDR1 and CDR2: SGHRS, YFSETQ. The CDR3 is 15 amino acids. The V end lost 4 bases, the J end lost 1 base, and 14 bases lay between the germline ends. CDR3 nucleotides: TGCGCCAGCAGCCCAAGGACAGACCGGAACACTGAAGCTTTCTTT. This sequence encodes CASSPRTDRNTEAFF.

This chain uses TRBV14 with TRBJ2-5, with 7 bases that match TRBD1. The V gene end was trimmed by 3 bases and the J gene end by 4 bases; junction bases not matched to a gene: 14. The CDR3 covers 17 residues. Germline CDR1 and CDR2: SGHDN and FVKESK. The CDR3 bases are TGTGCCAGCAGCCACCGCTGGTACAGGGGTAGGGGAGAGACCCAGTACTTC. Amino acid sequence: CASSHRWYRGRGETQYF.

The chain uses TRBV5-4 and TRBJ2-1; TRBD2 agrees at 9 bases. In germline, CDR1 is SGHNT, CDR2 YYREEE (reference sequence). This CDR3 region has 15 residues. J gave up 4 bases and V 2 bases, and 4 bases lay outside the gene matches. The CDR3 DNA follows: TGTGCCAGCAGCTTAACGGCGGGAGGGTACAATGAGCAGTTCTTC. As protein: CASSLTAGGYNEQFF.

This chain joins TRBV7-9 and TRBJ1-2; D is unclear. Germline V gene lookup returns CDR1 SEHNR and CDR2 FQNEAQ (reference sequence). V lost 5 bases and J lost 10, with 20 bases in between. This CDR3 is 14 amino acids long. Here the CDR3 reads CASSKDPEARAYTF. CDR3 nucleotides: TGTGCCAGCAGCAAGGATCCAGAGGCCAGAGCCTACACCTTC.

V gene TRBV27 combines with J gene TRBJ2-2; 13 bases align to TRBD2. V dropped 7 bases and J dropped 1; count of bases not matched to a gene: 15. The CDR3 spans 20 residues. Germline assignment: CDR1 MNHEY and CDR2 SMNVEV (reference sequence). As DNA, the CDR3 is TGTGCCAGCAAGCGCCCTAAGACTAGCGGGAGGAGTCGGAACACCGGGGAGCTGTTTTTT. Protein sequence: CASKRPKTSGRSRNTGELFF.

The chain employs TRBV5-4 and TRBJ2-3; 9 positions agree with TRBD2. Germline V gene lookup returns CDR1 SGHNT and CDR2 YYREEE (reference sequence). After removal of 2 bases from V and 1 base from J, the junction contained 5 bases not matched to a gene. The CDR3 is made up of 16 amino acids. DNA of the CDR3: TGTGCCAGCAGCTTAGGGCGGACTAGCGGCACAGATACGCAGTATTTT. It yields the protein CASSLGRTSGTDTQYF.

This clone was observed once. This rearrangement joins TRBV5-1 to TRBJ2-7; TRBD2 aligns across 9 bases. Germline CDR1 and CDR2: SGHRS and YFSETQ. With V trimmed by 4 bases and J by 4 bases, 9 bases remained unmatched. The CDR3 is 15 amino acids. CDR3 DNA: TGCGCCAGCAGCCCCCATAGCGGGAGTCTTTACGAGCAGTACTTC. Translation: CASSPHSGSLYEQYF.

The rearrangement links TRBV6-1 to TRBJ2-7; the D is unclear. Germline-derived CDR1 and CDR2 are MNHNS and SASEGT. The CDR3 extends over 12 amino acids. V was cut by 2 bases and J by 5 bases, with 7 bases left in between. The CDR3 reads CASSEIRDEQYF. CDR3 nucleotide sequence: TGTGCCAGCAGTGAAATCCGCGACGAGCAGTACTTC.

The chain links TRBV19 to TRBJ2-7, with 10 bases aligning to TRBD1. J was trimmed by 4 bases and V by 2 bases; bases with no gene match: 5. Germline V CDR1 and CDR2: LNHDA, SQIVND (reference sequence). CDR3 length equals 15 residues. CDR3 sequence: CASSITPGQGYEQYF. CDR3 DNA: TGTGCCAGTAGTATAACACCGGGACAGGGGTACGAGCAGTACTTC.

This chain links TRBV5-1 with TRBJ2-2; no definite D call. The V gene's germline CDR1 is SGHRS and CDR2 YFSETQ. The ends were cut back, 2 bases at V and 5 bases at J, with 10 bases in the middle. The CDR3 is 14 residues long. The chain's CDR3 is CASSFSTETGELFF. CDR3 DNA: TGCGCCAGCAGCTTCTCTACGGAGACCGGGGAGCTGTTTTTT.

The chain's CDR3 is CASSLHRGAARVYEQYF. The CDR3 nucleotides read TGTGCCAGCAGCTTACATCGGGGGGCGGCCAGGGTCTACGAGCAGTACTTC. This chain connects TRBV11-2 to TRBJ2-7; D is perhaps TRBD2 (7 bases). Deletions cut 2 bases from V and 3 bases from J, with 20 bases between. CDR1 is SGHAT and CDR2 is FQNNGV in the germline V gene. The CDR3 covers 17 residues.

The CDR3 here is CASSPQGLKGYTF. DNA of the CDR3: TGTGCCAGCAGCCCCCAGGGGCTTAAGGGCTACACCTTC. The chain recombines TRBV27 with TRBJ1-2, with TRBD1 as a possible D gene (6 bases). V lost 6 bases to trimming and J lost 8 bases, with 16 bases between them. CDR1 MNHEY and CDR2 SMNVEV come from the germline V gene (reference sequence). CDR3 size: 13 residues.